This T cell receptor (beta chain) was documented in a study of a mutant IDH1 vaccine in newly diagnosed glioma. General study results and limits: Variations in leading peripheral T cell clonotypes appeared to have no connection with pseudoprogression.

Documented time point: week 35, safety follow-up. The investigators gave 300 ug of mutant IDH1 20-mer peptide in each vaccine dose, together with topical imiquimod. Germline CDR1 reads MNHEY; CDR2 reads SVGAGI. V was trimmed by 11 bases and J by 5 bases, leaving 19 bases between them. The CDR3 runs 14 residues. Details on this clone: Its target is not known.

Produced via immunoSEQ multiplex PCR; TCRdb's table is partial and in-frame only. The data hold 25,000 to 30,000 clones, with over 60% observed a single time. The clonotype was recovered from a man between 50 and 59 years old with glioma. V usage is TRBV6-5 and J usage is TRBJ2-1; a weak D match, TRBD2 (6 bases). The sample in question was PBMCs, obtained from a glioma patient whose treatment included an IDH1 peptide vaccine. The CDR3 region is CAASREARDNEQFF. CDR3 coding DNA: TGTGCCGCCAGCAGGGAGGCCAGGGACAATGAGCAGTTCTTC.